This T cell receptor beta chain was profiled in a study of Ad26.COV2.S vaccination and SARS-CoV-2 variants. The wider study: Intramuscular Ad26.COV2.S doses were given once or twice, 56 days apart. Overall study findings and caveats: The TCR-based breadth and depth measures might underestimate overall T cell responses.

This clone appeared once. The antigen remains unidentified. Treatment noted: around 19 received Ad26.COV2.S at low or high dose, single or two shots; five or six received placebo; per-sample allocation not given. Collection of samples fell on day 63 after the first vaccine or placebo injection. In Boston, the donor was an adult between 18-55 years of age. Sequencing was performed with immunoSEQ multiplex PCR; in TCRdb, only in-frame clones are kept and a portion is missing. The table includes about 440,000 clones, around 85% detected once. Germline V gene lookup returns CDR1 SGHRS and CDR2 YFSETQ. V was cut by 0 bases and J by 1 base, with 6 bases left in between. This CDR3 is 14 amino acids long.

The sample consisted of peripheral blood, taken in a trial of Ad26.COV2.S vaccine versus placebo. This clonotype was sampled from a person aged 18 to 59 who received the Ad26.COV2.S COVID-19 vaccine or a placebo. V usage is TRBV5-1 and J usage is TRBJ2-3; D is undetermined. CDR3 amino acids: CASSLEDGTDTQYF. The CDR3 nucleotides are TGCGCCAGCAGCTTGGAGGACGGCACAGATACGCAGTATTTT.